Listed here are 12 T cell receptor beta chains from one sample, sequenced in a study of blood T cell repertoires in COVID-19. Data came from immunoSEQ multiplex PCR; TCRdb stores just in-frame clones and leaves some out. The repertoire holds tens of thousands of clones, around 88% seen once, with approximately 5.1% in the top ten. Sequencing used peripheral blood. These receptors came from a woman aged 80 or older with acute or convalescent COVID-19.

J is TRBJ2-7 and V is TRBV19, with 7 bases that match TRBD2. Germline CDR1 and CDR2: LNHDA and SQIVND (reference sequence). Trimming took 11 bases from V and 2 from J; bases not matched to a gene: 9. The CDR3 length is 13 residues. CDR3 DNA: TGTGCCCTAAAAGCGGGGTGGACCTACGAGCAGTACTTC. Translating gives CALKAGWTYEQYF.

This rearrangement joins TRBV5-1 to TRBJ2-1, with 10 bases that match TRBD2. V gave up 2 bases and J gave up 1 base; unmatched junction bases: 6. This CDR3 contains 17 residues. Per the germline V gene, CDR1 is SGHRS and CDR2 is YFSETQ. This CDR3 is CASSFEGLARSYNEQFF. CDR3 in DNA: TGCGCCAGCAGCTTCGAGGGACTAGCGAGATCCTACAATGAGCAGTTCTTC.

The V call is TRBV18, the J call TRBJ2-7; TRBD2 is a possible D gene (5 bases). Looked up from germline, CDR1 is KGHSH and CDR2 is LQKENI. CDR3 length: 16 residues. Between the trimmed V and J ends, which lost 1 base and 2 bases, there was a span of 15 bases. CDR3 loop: CASSPRSAGVAYEQYF. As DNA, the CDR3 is TGTGCCAGCTCACCACGGTCCGCGGGTGTCGCCTACGAGCAGTACTTC.

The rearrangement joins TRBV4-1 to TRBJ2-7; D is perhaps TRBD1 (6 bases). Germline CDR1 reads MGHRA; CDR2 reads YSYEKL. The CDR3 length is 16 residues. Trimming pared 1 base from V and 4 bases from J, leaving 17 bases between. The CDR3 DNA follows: TGCGCCAGCAGCCAAGGGGGACAAGGTGCTGGGTACGAGCAGTACTTC. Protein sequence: CASSQGGQGAGYEQYF.

CDR3 in amino acids: CASSSPGTGNYGYTF. DNA of the CDR3: TGTGCCAGTAGTAGTCCCGGGACAGGGAACTATGGCTACACCTTC. The rearrangement joins TRBV19 to TRBJ1-2, with 9 bases matching TRBD1. The CDR3 sequence is 15 residues long. CDR1 and CDR2 from the germline V gene are LNHDA and SQIVND (reference sequence). The ends lost 4 bases at V and 2 bases at J; junction bases unmatched: 5.

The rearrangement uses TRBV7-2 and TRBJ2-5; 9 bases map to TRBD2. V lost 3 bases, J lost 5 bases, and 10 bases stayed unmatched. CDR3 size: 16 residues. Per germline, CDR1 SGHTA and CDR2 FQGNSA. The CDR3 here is CASSFSLAGVRETQYF. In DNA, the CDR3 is TGTGCCAGCAGCTTTTCACTAGCGGGCGTTAGGGAGACCCAGTACTTC.

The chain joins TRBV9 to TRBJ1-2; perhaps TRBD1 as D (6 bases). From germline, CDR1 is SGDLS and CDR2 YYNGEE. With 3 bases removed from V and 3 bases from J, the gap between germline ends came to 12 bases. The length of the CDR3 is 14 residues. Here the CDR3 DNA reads TGTGCCAGCAGCGGGCAGGGGAGCGACTATGGCTACACCTTC. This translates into CASSGQGSDYGYTF.

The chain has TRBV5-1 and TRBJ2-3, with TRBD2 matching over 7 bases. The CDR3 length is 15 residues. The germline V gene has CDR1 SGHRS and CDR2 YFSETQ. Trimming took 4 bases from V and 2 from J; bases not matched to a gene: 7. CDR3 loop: CASSIGLDLTDTQYF. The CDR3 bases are TGCGCCAGCAGCATAGGACTAGATCTCACAGATACGCAGTATTTT.

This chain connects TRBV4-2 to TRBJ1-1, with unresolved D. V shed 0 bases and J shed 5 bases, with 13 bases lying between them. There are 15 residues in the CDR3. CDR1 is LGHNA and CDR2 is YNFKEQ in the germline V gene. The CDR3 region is CASSQERAGGTEAFF. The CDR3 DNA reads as TGTGCCAGCAGCCAAGAGAGGGCAGGCGGTACTGAAGCTTTCTTT.

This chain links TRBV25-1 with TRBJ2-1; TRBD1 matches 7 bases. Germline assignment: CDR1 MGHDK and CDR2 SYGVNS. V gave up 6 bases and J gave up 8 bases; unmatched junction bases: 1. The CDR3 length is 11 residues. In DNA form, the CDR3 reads TGTGCCAGCAGAGACAGGGATGAGCAGTTCTTC. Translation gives CASRDRDEQFF.

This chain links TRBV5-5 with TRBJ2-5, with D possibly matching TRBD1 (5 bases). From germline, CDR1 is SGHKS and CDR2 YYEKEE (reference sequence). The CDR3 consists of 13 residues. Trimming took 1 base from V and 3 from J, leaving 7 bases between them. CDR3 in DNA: TGTGCCAGCAGCTTGTTCAGGGAAGAGACCCAGTACTTC. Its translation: CASSLFREETQYF.

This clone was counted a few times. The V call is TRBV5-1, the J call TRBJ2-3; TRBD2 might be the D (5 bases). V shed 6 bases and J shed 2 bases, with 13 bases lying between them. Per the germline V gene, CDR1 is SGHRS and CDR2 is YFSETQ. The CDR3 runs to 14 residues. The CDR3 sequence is CASTTGSLTDTQYF. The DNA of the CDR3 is TGCGCCAGCACCACGGGATCGCTCACAGATACGCAGTATTTT.